These 8 T cell receptor beta chains were all obtained from the same sample, sequenced in a study of T cells in tumors after PD-1 blockade. Sequenced by immunoSEQ multiplex PCR; TCRdb stores in-frame clones only, minus some. The repertoire holds just under 65,000 clones, under 80% seen once, with 4.7% in the top ten. The sequences come from PBMCs, collected after anti-PD-1 treatment. Source of these receptors: a human donor with basal cell carcinoma.

This chain joins TRBV3-1 (or the pseudogene TRBV3-2) and TRBJ2-2, with D unresolved. Germline assignment: CDR1 LGHDT and CDR2 YNNKEL (reference sequence). The CDR3 runs 16 residues. Between the trimmed V and J ends, which lost 0 bases and 6 bases, there was a span of 14 bases. The CDR3 coding sequence is TGTGCCAGCAGCCAAGAACTCGTAAGAGGTTCCGGGGAGCTGTTTTTT. Translated, it gives CASSQELVRGSGELFF.

The J gene is TRBJ2-5, the V gene TRBV2, with a weak D call TRBD1 (6 bases). V was pared by 3 bases and J by 7 bases, with 6 bases between. Looked up from germline, CDR1 is SNHLY and CDR2 is FYNNEI. The length of the CDR3 is 11 residues. The CDR3 loop is CASSDRGTQYF. CDR3 sequence (DNA): TGTGCCAGCAGTGACAGGGGGACCCAGTACTTC.

This clone is a singleton in its sample. The chain joins TRBV21-1 to TRBJ2-7; the table assigns TRBD2, which was not confirmed against the DNA. TRBV21-1 is a listed pseudogene. This CDR3 is 15 amino acids long. CDR3 DNA sequence: TGTGCCAGCAGCAATAGCTGGCGGGGGGGCTACGAGCAGTACTTC. This gives the protein CASSNSWRGGYEQYF.

The chain joins TRBV18 to TRBJ2-3; perhaps TRBD1 as D (5 bases). There are 13 residues in the CDR3. CDR1 and CDR2 from the germline V gene are KGHSH and LQKENI. V dropped 2 bases and J dropped 4 bases, with 7 bases sitting between them. The CDR3 DNA is TGTGCCAGCTCACCAACAGGTTCAGATACGCAGTATTTT. Encoded protein: CASSPTGSDTQYF.

This clone was picked up a small number of times. V and J are TRBV30 and TRBJ1-3, with D possibly TRBD1 on 5 matching bases. The CDR3 contains 11 residues. The germline V and J ends were trimmed by 7 bases and 5 bases, with 9 bases remaining between them. Germline CDR1 reads GTSNPN; CDR2 reads SVGIG (reference sequence). CDR3 region: CASADRNTIYF. The CDR3 DNA is TGTGCCTCCGCGGACAGAAACACCATATATTTT.

This chain links TRBV5-1 with TRBJ1-2; TRBD1 matches at 8 bases. The length of the CDR3 is 15 residues. CDR1 and CDR2 (germline): SGHRS, YFSETQ. Unmatched junction bases numbered 7, after V lost 0 bases and J lost 6 bases. For the CDR3, the DNA is TGCGCCAGCAGCTTGGTCGACAGGGGCTTCGATGGCTACACCTTC. Its translation: CASSLVDRGFDGYTF.

This sequence joins TRBV30 and TRBJ2-3, with 10 bases aligning to TRBD2. CDR3 length equals 15 residues. J gave up 2 bases and V 1 base, and 3 bases lay outside the gene matches. The germline gives CDR1 GTSNPN, CDR2 SVGIG (reference sequence). The CDR3 DNA follows: TGTGCCTGGAGTGGTAGCGGGGGGTTCACAGATACGCAGTATTTT. Its protein product is CAWSGSGGFTDTQYF.

The sample holds a few counts of this clone. The CDR3 reads CASSYLARNGYTF. The CDR3 DNA reads TGTGCCAGCAGTTACCTCGCCAGGAATGGCTACACCTTC. The chain joins TRBV6-6 to TRBJ1-2, with D uncertain. This CDR3 contains 13 residues. Germline CDR1 reads MNHNY; CDR2 reads SVGAGI (reference sequence). V gave up 2 bases and J gave up 6 bases, with 10 bases separating them.